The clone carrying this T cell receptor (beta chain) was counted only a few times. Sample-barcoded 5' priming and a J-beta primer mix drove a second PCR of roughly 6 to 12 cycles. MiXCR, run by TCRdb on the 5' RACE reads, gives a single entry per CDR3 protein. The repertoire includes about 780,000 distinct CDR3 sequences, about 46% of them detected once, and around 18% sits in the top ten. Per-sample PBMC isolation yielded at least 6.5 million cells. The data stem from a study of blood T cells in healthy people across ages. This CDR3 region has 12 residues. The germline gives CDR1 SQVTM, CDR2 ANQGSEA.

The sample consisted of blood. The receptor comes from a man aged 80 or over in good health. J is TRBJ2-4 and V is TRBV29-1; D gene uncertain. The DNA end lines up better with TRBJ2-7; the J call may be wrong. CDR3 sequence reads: CSVVTVDSEQYF. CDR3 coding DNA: TGCAGCGTTGTCACCGTTGACTCCGAGCAGTACTTC.